This T cell receptor beta chain comes out of a study of Ad26.COV2.S vaccination and SARS-CoV-2 variants. Across the whole study: Donor allocation was to the COV1001 Ad26.COV2.S trial arm. Study-wide results and limits: Spike-specific TCR breadth ran higher among vaccine recipients than placebo recipients. Overall T cell responses may have been underestimated by the analyses of TCR breadth and depth.

Clones were sequenced by immunoSEQ multiplex PCR, and TCRdb holds only the in-frame ones, with some missing. The data contain about 350,000 clones, 75% to 90% of them singletons. The length of the CDR3 is 15 residues. Trimming pared 6 bases from V and 0 bases from J, leaving 13 bases between. Germline V lookup: CDR1 MNHEY, CDR2 SMNVEV (reference sequence). Sample treatment: roughly 19 received Ad26.COV2.S at low or high dose, single or two shots; about five received placebo; per-sample allocation not given. Day 63 following the first vaccine or placebo injection was when the samples were taken. Adults aged 18-55 years in Boston included the donor. Comments on this clone: Its specificity is not known.

This clonotype originated in a person between 18 and 59 years old who received the Ad26.COV2.S COVID-19 vaccine or a placebo. The chain has TRBV27 and TRBJ2-3; D unclear. Sequencing was performed on peripheral blood, taken in a trial of Ad26.COV2.S vaccine versus placebo. CDR3 region: CASRFRHGSTDTQYF. The CDR3 bases are TGTGCCAGCAGATTCAGACACGGAAGCACAGATACGCAGTATTTT.